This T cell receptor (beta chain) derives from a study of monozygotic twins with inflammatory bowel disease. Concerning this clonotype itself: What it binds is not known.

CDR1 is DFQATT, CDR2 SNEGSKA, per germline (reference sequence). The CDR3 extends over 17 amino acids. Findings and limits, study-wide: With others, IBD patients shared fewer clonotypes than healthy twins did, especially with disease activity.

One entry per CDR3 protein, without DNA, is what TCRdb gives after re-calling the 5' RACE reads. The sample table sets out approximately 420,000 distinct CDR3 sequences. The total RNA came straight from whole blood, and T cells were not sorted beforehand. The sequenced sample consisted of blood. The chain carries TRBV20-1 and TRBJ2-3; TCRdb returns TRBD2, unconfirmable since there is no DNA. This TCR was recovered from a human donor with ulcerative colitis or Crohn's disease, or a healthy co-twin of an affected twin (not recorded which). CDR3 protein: CSARVKVAGGMLDTQYF.